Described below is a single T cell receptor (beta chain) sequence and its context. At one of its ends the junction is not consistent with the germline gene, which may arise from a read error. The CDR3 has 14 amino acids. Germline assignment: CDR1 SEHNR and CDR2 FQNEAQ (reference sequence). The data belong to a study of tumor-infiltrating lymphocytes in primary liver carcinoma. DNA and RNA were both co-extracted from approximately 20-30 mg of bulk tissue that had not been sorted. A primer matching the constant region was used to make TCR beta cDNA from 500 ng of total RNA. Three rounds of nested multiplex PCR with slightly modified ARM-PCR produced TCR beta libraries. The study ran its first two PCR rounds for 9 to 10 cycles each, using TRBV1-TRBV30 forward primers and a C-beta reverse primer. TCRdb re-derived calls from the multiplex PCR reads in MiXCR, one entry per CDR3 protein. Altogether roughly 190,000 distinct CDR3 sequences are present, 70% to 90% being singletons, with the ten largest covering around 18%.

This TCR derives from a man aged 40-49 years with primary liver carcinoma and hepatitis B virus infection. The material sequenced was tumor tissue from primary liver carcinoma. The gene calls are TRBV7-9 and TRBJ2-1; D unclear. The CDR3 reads CASSLSLPTHEQFF. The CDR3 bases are TGTGCCAGTAGCTTATCACTCCCTACTCATGAGCAGTTCTTC.